These 4 T cell receptor beta chains were all obtained from the same sample, sequenced in a study of T cells after yellow fever vaccination. TCRdb analysed the 5' RACE reads with MiXCR anew, one entry per CDR3 protein. The data show roughly 300,000 distinct CDR3 sequences, with roughly 7.5% seen just once and approximately 15% held by the top ten. The sequencing here drew on PBMCs, taken 45 days after the first yellow fever vaccination. These receptors were taken from a man aged 18 to 30 who received the YFV17D yellow fever vaccine.

The gene calls are TRBV5-5 and TRBJ2-7; D is perhaps TRBD1 (6 bases). V was clipped by 1 base and J by 7 bases, with 12 bases between them. CDR1 and CDR2 (germline): SGHKS, YYEKEE (reference sequence). This CDR3 is 13 amino acids long. CDR3 amino acids: CASSLNRVGEQYV. As DNA, the CDR3 is TGTGCCAGCAGCTTGAACAGGGTAGGGGAGCAGTACGTC.

This clonotype came up a few times. This chain joins TRBV6-1 and TRBJ2-1; D remains unclear. Germline V gene data show CDR1 as MNHNS and CDR2 as SASEGT. This CDR3 has 13 amino acids. Trimming pared 6 bases from V and 0 bases from J, leaving 6 bases between. CDR3 protein: CASSDTSYNEQFF. DNA for the CDR3: TGTGCCAGCAGCGACACCTCCTACAATGAGCAGTTCTTC.

This sequence joins TRBV5-4 and TRBJ2-3, with 7 bases aligning to TRBD1. CDR3 size: 15 residues. The germline CDR1 and CDR2 sequences are SGHNT and YYREEE (reference sequence). The ends lost 5 bases at V and 2 bases at J; junction bases unmatched: 8. CDR3 loop: CASRPGTELTDTQYF. CDR3 bases: TGTGCCAGCAGACCCGGGACAGAACTCACAGATACGCAGTATTTT.

This clonotype was seen repeatedly, ten times or more. The chain uses TRBV7-3 and TRBJ2-1, with 7 bases fitting TRBD2. V trimming: 5 bases; J trimming: 0 bases; junction bases outside the gene matches: 10. The CDR3 is 17 residues long. CDR1 and CDR2 from the germline V gene are SGHTA and FQGTGA. For the CDR3, the DNA is TGTGCCAGCAGCGATCCCGCAGGCGGGGGCTCCTACAATGAGCAGTTCTTC. It encodes CASSDPAGGGSYNEQFF.